The T cell receptor beta chain under discussion was sequenced for a study of cytomegalovirus exposure and HLA in healthy donors. In the study overall: Out of about 190 million T cells, an earlier analysis found about 100 million unique TCR beta sequences in total. Overall study findings and caveats: A missense variant in DCLRE1C was later tied to TCR beta V- and J-gene trimming. Productive rates of about 87% or about 30% were seen for most TCR beta V segments in an earlier analysis.

About this clone itself: The antigen is not known.

PCR amplification relied on 60 Vbeta primers (plus 13 Jbeta primers). In the authors' methods: Roughly 10 million shared chains were among 80 million or so unique TCR beta chains counted in a later analysis. Profiled with immunoSEQ multiplex PCR; TCRdb holds only in-frame clones, not every one. From that table come the V and J calls and clone size; the DNA was used to work out D and trimming. In the table there are 200,000 to 250,000 clones, roughly four fifths of which are singletons. This TCR was recovered from a woman aged 55-70 years in good health and CMV-seropositive. Sequencing was performed on PBMCs.

In nucleotides, the CDR3 is TGCGCCAGCTCCTCAAGGGGCCAGGGTGCGGCCTACGAGCAGTACTTC. Encoded protein: CASSSRGQGAAYEQYF. This chain links TRBV4-1 with TRBJ2-7; TRBD1 might be the D (5 bases). The length of the CDR3 is 16 residues. The V and J ends lost 8 bases and 2 bases respectively, with 22 bases between them. Germline lookup yields CDR1 MGHRA and CDR2 YSYEKL.